This T cell receptor beta chain originates from a study of cytomegalovirus exposure and HLA in healthy donors. Notes on the study in general: More than 150 TCR beta chains were listed as cytomegalovirus-associated. HLA alleles showed associations with some 17,000 TCR beta sequences in a later analysis, at a 0.05 false discovery rate. DRB1 had the most TCR associations and HLA-C the fewest, a later analysis found, with rates varying by HLA locus. Likely technical artifact: a cluster of highly shared sequence variants.

A word on this clone: Antigen: not known.

The PCR contained 60 Vbeta and 13 Jbeta primers. Sequenced by immunoSEQ multiplex PCR; TCRdb stores in-frame clones only, minus some. This table has some 96,000 clones, 76% appearing once. The TCR comes from a man in his forties in good health and CMV-seronegative. The sequenced sample was PBMCs.

The CDR3 DNA is TGCGCCAGCAGCTTGGAGGGACAGCCTGGAGAGCAGTACTTC. This encodes CASSLEGQPGEQYF. V gene TRBV5-1 combines with J gene TRBJ2-7; 7 bases are shared with TRBD1. Germline CDR1 and CDR2: SGHRS and YFSETQ. The CDR3 is made up of 14 amino acids. The ends lost 0 bases at V and 7 bases at J; junction bases unmatched: 7. The full variable domain, with the rest looked up from reference TRBV5-1 and TRBJ2-7, is KAGVTQTPRYLIKTRGQQVTLSCSPISGHRSVSWYQQTPGQGLQFLFEYFSETQRNKGNFPGRFSGRQFSNSRSEMNVSTLELGDSALYLCASSLEGQPGEQYFGPGTRLTVT.